The sequence of this TCR beta chain was determined in a study of neoadjuvant nivolumab and ipilimumab in lung cancer. Overall study findings and caveats: Only two of four nivolumab-treated tumors gained richness and clonality by surgery. Only a small number of samples underwent TCR sequencing.

Notes on this clone: Its target is unknown.

The V and J ends lost 2 bases and 0 bases respectively, with 5 bases between them. The CDR3 covers 14 residues. Germline CDR1 SGHAT, CDR2 FQDESV (reference sequence). Libraries were prepared by immunoSEQ multiplex PCR; TCRdb keeps only in-frame clonotypes and omits some of them. The repertoire holds 40,000 or so clones, with roughly 89% as singletons. This chain links TRBV11-1 with TRBJ2-1; D not certain. The sample here was peripheral blood, taken before neoadjuvant nivolumab, alone or with ipilimumab. The sequence came from an adult with non-small cell lung cancer. The CDR3 nucleotides read TGTGCCAGCAGCTTAATGAGCTCCTACAATGAGCAGTTCTTC. Its translation: CASSLMSSYNEQFF. The entire variable domain, with the rest obtained from reference TRBV11-1 and TRBJ2-1, is as follows: EAEVAQSPRYKITEKSQAVAFWCDPISGHATLYWYRQILGQGPELLVQFQDESVVDDSQLPKDRFSAERLKGVDSTLKIQPAELGDSAMYLCASSLMSSYNEQFFGPGTRLTVL.